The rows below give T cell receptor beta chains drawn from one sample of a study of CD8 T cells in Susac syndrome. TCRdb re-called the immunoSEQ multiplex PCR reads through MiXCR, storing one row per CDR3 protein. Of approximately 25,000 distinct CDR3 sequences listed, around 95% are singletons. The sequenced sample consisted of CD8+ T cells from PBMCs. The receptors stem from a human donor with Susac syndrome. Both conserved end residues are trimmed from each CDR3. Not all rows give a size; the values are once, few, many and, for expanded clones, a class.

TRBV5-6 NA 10 ASSSTGSEQY
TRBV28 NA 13 ASNLGQGFNSPLH
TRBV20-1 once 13 SARVGAFYNSPLH
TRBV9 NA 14 ASSPPMGGLYNEQF
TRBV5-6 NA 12 ASSLVQGPYEQY
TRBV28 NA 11 ASSFPGDDTQY
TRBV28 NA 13 ASSLFIGNNSPLH
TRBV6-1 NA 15 ASSDPRTDATTYGYT
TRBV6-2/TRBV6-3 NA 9 ASSPPGELF
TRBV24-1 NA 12 ATSDNLNTGELF
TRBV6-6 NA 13 ASSYSRGSNTEAF
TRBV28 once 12 ASSNPWGDYEQY
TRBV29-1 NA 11 SVEDLNSNIQY
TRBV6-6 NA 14 ASINRGILGTDTQY
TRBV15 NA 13 AIAQGANNNQPQH
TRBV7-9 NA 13 ASSLGQSASYEQY
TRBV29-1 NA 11 SGSRGVQETQY
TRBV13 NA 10 ASSLAGETQY
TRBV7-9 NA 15 ASSFMPGTSGNNEQY
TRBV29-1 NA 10 SVEETKDEQY
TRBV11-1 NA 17 ASSKASKADKSRANVLT
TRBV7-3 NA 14 ASSLMSGPRANVLT
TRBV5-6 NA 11 ASSPENKETQY
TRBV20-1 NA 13 SASPSGALQETQY
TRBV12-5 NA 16 ASGLMGLAGGITGELF
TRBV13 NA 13 ASSLDREGAYEQY
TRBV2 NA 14 ASSDGSGGAGDTQY
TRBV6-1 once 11 ASGYNMNTEAF
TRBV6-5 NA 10 ASSNMNTEAF
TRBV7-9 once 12 ASSYGQGIQPQH
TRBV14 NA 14 ASSPGTSGGADEQF
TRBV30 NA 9 AWSGPTEAF
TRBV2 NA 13 ASSPGEGEMETQY
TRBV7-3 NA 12 ASSQQGAGYGYT
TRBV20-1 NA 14 SARRTSDYSNQPQH
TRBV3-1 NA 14 ASSQGQGGPEDTQY
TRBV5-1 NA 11 ASSLGIGYEQY
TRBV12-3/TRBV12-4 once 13 ASGLLAGEKETQY
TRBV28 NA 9 ASSFSTEAF
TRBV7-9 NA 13 ASSNEPGRAYEQY
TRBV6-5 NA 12 ASGVGAQGNEQF
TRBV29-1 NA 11 SVATGEAYGYT
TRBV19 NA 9 ASTEGGGYT
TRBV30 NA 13 AWSERQGRFYEQY